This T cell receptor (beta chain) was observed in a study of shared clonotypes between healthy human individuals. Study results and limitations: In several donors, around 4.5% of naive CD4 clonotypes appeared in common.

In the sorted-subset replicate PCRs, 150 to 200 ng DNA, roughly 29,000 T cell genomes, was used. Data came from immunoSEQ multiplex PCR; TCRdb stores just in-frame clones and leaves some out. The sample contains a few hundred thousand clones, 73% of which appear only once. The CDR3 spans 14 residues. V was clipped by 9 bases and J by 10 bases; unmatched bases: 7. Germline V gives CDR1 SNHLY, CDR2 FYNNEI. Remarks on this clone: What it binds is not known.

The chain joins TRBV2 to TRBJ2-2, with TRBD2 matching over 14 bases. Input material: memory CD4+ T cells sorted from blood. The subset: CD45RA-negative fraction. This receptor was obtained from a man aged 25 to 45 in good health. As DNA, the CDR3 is TGTGCCAGTAGGGGACTAGCGGGAGTTTTGGAGCTGTTTTTT. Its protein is CASRGLAGVLELFF.